This TCR beta chain originates from a study of blood T cell repertoires in COVID-19. Turning to the study itself: The origin of the acute and convalescent COVID-19 samples was the United States, Italy and Spain. T cells, B-cell-depleted T cells, or PBMCs supplied cDNA or gDNA.

In the source study's methods: Amplification of reference gene primers provided the estimated nucleated cell counts. Clones were read by immunoSEQ multiplex PCR, and TCRdb kept only the in-frame ones, dropping some. The V and J calls and the clone size are those of that table, but D and trimming were determined from the DNA. The sample comprises 90,000 to 120,000 clones, 70% to 90% of which are singletons, and approximately 5% rests with the top ten. The CDR3 has 16 residues. Trimming left V 6 bases short and J 4 bases short, with 18 bases between. The germline V gene has CDR1 SGHAT and CDR2 FQNNGV. The J gene is TRBJ2-2, the V gene TRBV11-2, with D perhaps matching TRBD2 (6 bases). This TCR was sampled from a man aged 40-49 years with active or convalescent COVID-19. Sequencing was carried out using peripheral blood. The CDR3 nucleotides read TGTGCCAGCAGTAAAGGGGTCGGGAGAGGCACCGGGGAGCTGTTTTTT. It translates to CASSKGVGRGTGELFF.